This passage covers 9 T cell receptor beta chains from one sample sequenced in a study of T cell responses to AZD1222 COVID-19 vaccine. Profiled with immunoSEQ multiplex PCR; TCRdb holds only in-frame clones, not every one. The sample includes roughly 180,000 clones, around nine tenths of them seen just once. The specimen was peripheral blood, collected on day 0 of AZD1222 vaccination. All receptors come from an adult in good health.

The CDR3 is CASSLDSRMRVGSNSPLHF. CDR3 nucleotides: TGTGCCAGCAGCTTAGACAGCCGGATGAGGGTGGGGAGTAATTCACCCCTCCACTTT. The genes are TRBV7-2 and TRBJ1-6; D gene ambiguous. This CDR3 region has 19 residues. Trimming pared 1 base from V and 6 bases from J, leaving 22 bases between. CDR1 SGHTA and CDR2 FQGNSA come from the germline V gene.

The chain recombines TRBV15 with TRBJ1-1, with 9 bases that match TRBD1. The CDR3 sequence is 17 residues long. Germline-derived CDR1 and CDR2 are LNHNV and YYDKDF (reference sequence). With V trimmed by 5 bases and J by 0 bases, 10 bases remained unmatched. DNA for the CDR3: TGTGCCACCAGCCATGGGCCGGGACAGGGCATGAACACTGAAGCTTTCTTT. The encoded protein is CATSHGPGQGMNTEAFF.

The V call is TRBV6-5, the J call TRBJ2-7, with 8 bases identical to TRBD1. Per germline, CDR1 MNHEY and CDR2 SVGAGI. This CDR3 region has 15 residues. Unmatched junction bases numbered 10, after V lost 6 bases and J lost 3 bases. For the CDR3, the DNA is TGTGCCAGCAGCCTACAAACAGGGGGAGGCTACGAGCAGTACTTC. Amino acid sequence: CASSLQTGGGYEQYF.

This sequence joins TRBV6-6 and TRBJ2-3, with unresolved D. The CDR3 length is 13 residues. The V end was cut by 8 bases, the J end by 0 bases, with 9 bases between. The germline V gene encodes CDR1 MNHNY and CDR2 SVGAGI (reference sequence). CDR3 loop: CASRSQSTDTQYF. CDR3 in DNA: TGTGCCAGCCGAAGCCAGAGCACAGATACGCAGTATTTT.

The chain joins TRBV6-1 to TRBJ1-5; no definite D call. Germline CDR1 reads MNHNS; CDR2 reads SASEGT. The CDR3 spans 14 residues. Trimming shortened V by 1 base and J by 12 bases, and 16 bases separated the two germline ends. The CDR3 protein is CASSEVASFLRQHF. The CDR3 DNA sequence: TGTGCCAGCAGTGAAGTGGCGTCGTTTCTTCGCCAGCATTTT.

The V call is TRBV4-1, the J call TRBJ2-2; a possible D gene is TRBD2 (6 bases). V was cut by 4 bases and J by 2 bases, with 14 bases left in between. Germline V gene sequence: CDR1 MGHRA, CDR2 YSYEKL. This CDR3 comprises 16 residues. The CDR3 DNA follows: TGCGCCAGCAGCCTCAGACTAGGGACCAACACCGGGGAGCTGTTTTTT. It yields the protein CASSLRLGTNTGELFF.

The CDR3 nucleotides read TGCGCCAGCAGCCAAGATTGGACTAGCGGCTACAATGAGCAGTTCTTC. This codes for CASSQDWTSGYNEQFF. The V call is TRBV4-3, the J call TRBJ2-1; TRBD2 aligns across 10 bases. Germline lookup yields CDR1 LGHNA and CDR2 YSLEER. V lost 0 bases, J lost 3 bases, and 2 bases stayed unmatched. CDR3 size: 16 residues.

Points on this clone: Other DNA sequences of this sample code for an identical CDR3. The chain uses TRBV3-1 (or the pseudogene TRBV3-2) and TRBJ1-6; D remains unclear. The CDR3 is made up of 14 amino acids. V lost 2 bases, J lost 7 bases, and 9 bases lay in between. Looked up from germline, CDR1 is LGHDT and CDR2 is YNNKEL (reference sequence). The CDR3 DNA reads as TGTGCCAGCAGCCAACGGCAAAAGAATTCACCCCTCCACTTT. This encodes CASSQRQKNSPLHF.

In regard to this clone: This CDR3 is also generated by other DNA sequences in the sample. The J gene is TRBJ1-2, the V gene TRBV5-6; TRBD1 matches at 7 bases. This CDR3 is 13 amino acids long. Germline CDR1 is SGHDT and CDR2 is YYEEEE. With V trimmed by 2 bases and J by 6 bases, 4 bases remained unmatched. CDR3 in amino acids: CASSLRQGDGYTF. As DNA, the CDR3 is TGTGCCAGCAGCTTACGACAGGGCGATGGCTACACCTTC.